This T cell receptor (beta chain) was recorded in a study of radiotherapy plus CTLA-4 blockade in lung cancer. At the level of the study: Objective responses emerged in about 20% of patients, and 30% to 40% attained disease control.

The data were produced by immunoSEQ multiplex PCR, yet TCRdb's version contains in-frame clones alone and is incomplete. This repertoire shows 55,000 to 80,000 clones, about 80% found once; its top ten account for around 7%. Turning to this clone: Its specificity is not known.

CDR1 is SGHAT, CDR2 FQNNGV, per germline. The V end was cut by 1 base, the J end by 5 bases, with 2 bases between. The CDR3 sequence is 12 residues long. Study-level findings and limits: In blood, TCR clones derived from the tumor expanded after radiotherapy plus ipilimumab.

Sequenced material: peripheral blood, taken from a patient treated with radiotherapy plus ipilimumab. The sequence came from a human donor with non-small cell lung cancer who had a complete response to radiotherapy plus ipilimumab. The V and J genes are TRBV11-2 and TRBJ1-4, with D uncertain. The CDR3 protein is CASSLVNEKLFF. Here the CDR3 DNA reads TGTGCCAGCAGCTTAGTGAATGAAAAACTGTTTTTT.